Listed below are T cell receptor beta chains from one sample, sequenced in a study of T-cell memory formation after mild COVID-19. TCRdb called the 5' RACE reads again in MiXCR, with one record for every CDR3 protein. The sample holds 80,000 to 95,000 distinct CDR3 sequences, roughly 25% seen once. Source material: PBMCs or a T cell subset sorted from them (not recorded which). The receptors derive from a young man who had mild COVID-19 (a few samples of this study predate the infection). Cell type and time point are not known. Both conserved end residues are part of each CDR3. The D gene is left open where the match is weak. A row's size may be missing; if present it is once, few, many or a size class.

V: TRBV6-2/TRBV6-3
size: -
D: -
J: TRBJ2-5
DNA: TGTGCCAGCAGACCGGGACCAGAGACACCAGCAGAGACCCAGTACTTC
CDR3: CASRPGPETPAETQYF

V: TRBV7-9
size: -
D: -
J: TRBJ2-1
DNA: TGTGCCAGCAGCCAAGACGGGCTCAATGAGCAGTTCTTC
CDR3: CASSQDGLNEQFF

V: TRBV7-9
size: -
D: -
J: TRBJ1-5
DNA: TGTGCCAGCAGCTTAAGCAGGGGTCAGCCCCAGCATTTT
CDR3: CASSLSRGQPQHF

V: TRBV6-2/TRBV6-3
size: many
D: TRBD2
J: TRBJ2-1
DNA: TGTGCCAGCAGCAAGGGACTAGCGGATAACAATGAGCAGTTCTTC
CDR3: CASSKGLADNNEQFF

V: TRBV7-9
size: -
D: -
J: TRBJ2-6
DNA: TGTGCCAGCCGAACGCCCGGGGCCAACGTCCTGACTTTC
CDR3: CASRTPGANVLTF

V: TRBV28
size: -
D: -
J: TRBJ2-2
DNA: TGTGCCAGCAGCTTCCGGGATTTGGCCGGGGAGCTGTTTTTT
CDR3: CASSFRDLAGELFF

V: TRBV5-1
size: -
D: -
J: TRBJ2-3
DNA: TGCGCCAGCAGCTTGGTTTCTGAAGATACGCAGTATTTT
CDR3: CASSLVSEDTQYF

V: TRBV9
size: -
D: -
J: TRBJ1-1
DNA: TGTGCCAGCAGCGCCTCCCGGTCGGGAAGAGACACTGAAGCTTTCTTT
CDR3: CASSASRSGRDTEAFF

V: TRBV4-3
size: few
D: -
J: TRBJ2-1
DNA: TGCGCCAGCAGCCTAAATTATGGCGGTGAGCAGTTCTTC
CDR3: CASSLNYGGEQFF

V: TRBV7-2
size: many
D: -
J: TRBJ1-4
DNA: TGTGCCAGCCAGACAGCAACTAATGAAAAACTGTTTTTT
CDR3: CASQTATNEKLFF

V: TRBV7-6
size: -
D: -
J: TRBJ2-2
DNA: TGTGCCAGCAGCTCGCCGGGAACGAACACCGGGGAGCTGTTTTTT
CDR3: CASSSPGTNTGELFF

V: TRBV10-3
size: few
D: TRBD2
J: TRBJ2-2
DNA: TGTGCCATCGGGGGACTAGCGGGGGCCGGGGAGCTGTTTTTT
CDR3: CAIGGLAGAGELFF

V: TRBV10-3
size: -
D: TRBD2
J: TRBJ2-5
DNA: TGTGCCATCAGGGAGCGGGGGGAAGTGGAGACCCAGTACTTC
CDR3: CAIRERGEVETQYF

V: TRBV10-2
size: -
D: TRBD1
J: TRBJ2-5
DNA: TGCGCCAGCAGGGGGACAGGGGGCTCTCACCAAACAGAGACCCAGTACTTC
CDR3: CASRGTGGSHQTETQYF

V: TRBV5-1
size: few
D: -
J: TRBJ2-5
DNA: TGCGCCAGCAGCTTGGGCGGCGGTGTTTTGGAGACCCAGTACTTC
CDR3: CASSLGGGVLETQYF

V: TRBV25-1
size: few
D: TRBD2
J: TRBJ2-2
DNA: TGTGCCAGCAGTGACGGACTAGCGGGCCACACCGGGGAGCTGTTTTTT
CDR3: CASSDGLAGHTGELFF